The 32 T cell receptor beta chains below come from one sample, sequenced in a study of blood T cell repertoires in COVID-19. This table comes from immunoSEQ multiplex PCR, and its TCRdb copy is limited to in-frame clones, with some not included. This sample carries some 74,000 clones, approximately 87% of them seen once, and the ten largest clones take roughly 18%. The sample taken for sequencing was peripheral blood. These TCRs come from a woman over 75 with acute or convalescent COVID-19.

The CDR3 coding sequence is TGTGCCAGCAGCTGGGGACAGCTTTATAATTCACCCCTCCACTTT. It yields the protein CASSWGQLYNSPLHF. The chain has TRBV5-6 and TRBJ1-6; 7 bases are a match to TRBD1. Trimming took 3 bases from V and 4 from J; bases not matched to a gene: 4. The CDR3 consists of 15 residues. Germline V gives CDR1 SGHDT, CDR2 YYEEEE.

V and J are TRBV15 and TRBJ2-5; D remains unclear. The ends were cut back, 1 base at V and 3 bases at J, with 6 bases in the middle. CDR1 LNHNV and CDR2 YYDKDF come from the germline V gene (reference sequence). This CDR3 contains 13 residues. CDR3 sequence reads: CATSRGSEETQYF. The CDR3 coding sequence is TGTGCCACCAGCAGAGGATCAGAAGAGACCCAGTACTTC. Drawing the rest from reference TRBV15 and TRBJ2-5, the complete variable domain is DAMVIQNPRYQVTQFGKPVTLSCSQTLNHNVMYWYQQKSSQAPKLLFHYYDKDFNNEADTPDNFQSRRPNTSFCFLDIRSPGLGDTAMYLCATSRGSEETQYFGPGTRLLVL.

The J gene is TRBJ2-5, the V gene TRBV10-3; TRBD1 matches 7 bases. Losses at the gene ends were 2 bases for V and 4 bases for J; bases not matched to a gene: 13. CDR1 and CDR2 from the germline V gene are ENHRY and SYGVKD. The CDR3 has 17 residues. The CDR3 DNA sequence: TGTGCCATCAGTGAGGGGAACAGGGGTAGTCGGGGAGAGACCCAGTACTTC. Encoded protein: CAISEGNRGSRGETQYF.

The genes are TRBV7-9 and TRBJ1-5; D unclear. The ends were cut back, 3 bases at V and 4 bases at J, with 4 bases in the middle. This CDR3 is 12 amino acids long. Germline V CDR1 and CDR2: SEHNR, FQNEAQ (reference sequence). CDR3 loop: CASSFPNQPQHF. CDR3 DNA sequence: TGTGCCAGCAGCTTCCCGAATCAGCCCCAGCATTTT.

The chain has TRBV14 and TRBJ2-3; D not resolved. V lost 2 bases, J lost 1 base, and 7 bases lay in between. CDR3 size: 14 residues. Germline V gene lookup returns CDR1 SGHDN and CDR2 FVKESK. The CDR3 sequence is CASSQSGGTDTQYF. Written as DNA, the CDR3 is TGTGCCAGCAGCCAATCAGGCGGCACAGATACGCAGTATTTT.

The chain is built from TRBV19 and TRBJ1-2, with 8 bases identical to TRBD1. Germline assignment: CDR1 LNHDA and CDR2 SQIVND (reference sequence). The CDR3 length is 13 residues. With 5 bases clipped from V and 2 bases from J, the junction kept 1 base outside the gene matches. In DNA form, the CDR3 reads TGTGCCAGTAGTGGGGACAGGAACTATGGCTACACCTTC. It is translated as CASSGDRNYGYTF.

The chain is built from TRBV19 and TRBJ1-6; D gene uncertain. Germline V CDR1 and CDR2: LNHDA, SQIVND (reference sequence). CDR3 length equals 14 residues. V was shortened by 3 bases and J by 5 bases, with 8 bases between the two germline ends. In DNA, the CDR3 is TGTGCCAGTAGTATTCAGGAAGATAATTCACCCCTCCACTTT. This codes for CASSIQEDNSPLHF.

The chain recombines TRBV5-1 with TRBJ1-2; D is unresolved. This CDR3 spans 13 amino acids. Looked up from germline, CDR1 is SGHRS and CDR2 is YFSETQ. Trimming removed 0 bases from V and 4 bases from J, with 7 bases in between. In DNA form, the CDR3 reads TGCGCCAGCAGCTTGGACCCCGGCTATGGCTACACCTTC. This sequence encodes CASSLDPGYGYTF.

The chain combines TRBV3-1 (or the pseudogene TRBV3-2) with TRBJ2-1, with 9 bases lining up with TRBD2. The CDR3 totals 16 residues. Germline CDR1 and CDR2: LGHDT and YNNKEL (reference sequence). V lost 0 bases and J lost 2; bases outside the gene matches: 2. The CDR3 loop reads CASSQESGGTYNEQFF. The CDR3 DNA is TGTGCCAGCAGCCAAGAGAGCGGGGGGACCTACAATGAGCAGTTCTTC.

This chain links TRBV6-6 with TRBJ1-1, with D unclear. Germline loops: CDR1 MNHNY, CDR2 SVGAGI (reference sequence). V was shortened by 7 bases and J by 3 bases, with 18 bases between the two germline ends. The CDR3 spans 15 residues. CDR3 amino acids: CASIPARAGDTEAFF. The DNA of the CDR3 is TGTGCCAGCATCCCGGCGAGGGCAGGAGACACTGAAGCTTTCTTT.

This clone occurred a few times. The rearrangement uses TRBV5-6 and TRBJ2-7, with 9 bases aligning to TRBD2. Germline V gene data show CDR1 as SGHDT and CDR2 as YYEEEE. The V segment lost 0 bases and the J segment 5 bases; nucleotides outside the gene matches: 6. This CDR3 has 15 amino acids. In DNA, the CDR3 is TGTGCCAGCAGCTTGGGATTAGCGGGAGTCAACGAGCAGTACTTC. The encoded protein is CASSLGLAGVNEQYF.

The chain employs TRBV30 and TRBJ1-2, with D unclear. Trimming took 8 bases from V and 4 from J, leaving 14 bases between them. The CDR3 loop spans 12 amino acids. The germline gives CDR1 GTSNPN, CDR2 SVGIG (reference sequence). This CDR3 is CAVGVEVYGYTF. The CDR3 DNA follows: TGTGCCGTCGGAGTGGAGGTCTATGGCTACACCTTC.

To note about this clone: A clone one base away is much larger, so this may be a read error. The chain links TRBV7-9 to TRBJ1-1, with D possibly TRBD1 on 6 matching bases. The V and J ends lost 5 bases and 5 bases respectively, with 30 bases between them. There are 19 residues in the CDR3. Germline V gives CDR1 SEHNR, CDR2 FQNEAQ (reference sequence). DNA for the CDR3: TGTGCCAGCAGCCCCCAAGCGGGGACTCCAAGGGGGGGGAGGACTGAAGCTTTCTTT. It yields the protein CASSPQAGTPRGGRTEAFF.

This clone occurred once. The chain carries TRBV19 and TRBJ2-3; 12 nucleotides agree with TRBD2. V lost 5 bases, J lost 5 bases, and 8 bases stayed unmatched. Germline-derived CDR1 and CDR2 are LNHDA and SQIVND (reference sequence). The CDR3 is 16 residues long. The CDR3 DNA reads as TGTGCCAGTAGTGTCCTAGCGGGAGGGTCGGGAGATACGCAGTATTTT. Its protein is CASSVLAGGSGDTQYF.

V usage is TRBV3-1 (or the pseudogene TRBV3-2) and J usage is TRBJ2-1; 8 positions agree with TRBD2. The V gene's germline CDR1 is LGHDT and CDR2 YNNKEL (reference sequence). V was pared by 1 base and J by 4 bases, with 6 bases of the junction left unmatched. This CDR3 comprises 16 residues. The CDR3 sequence is CASSQGGGRVYNEQFF. CDR3 DNA sequence: TGTGCCAGCAGCCAAGGCGGGGGGCGGGTGTACAATGAGCAGTTCTTC.

The chain employs TRBV7-3 and TRBJ2-5, with D possibly matching TRBD1 (5 bases). The CDR3 runs to 13 residues. Per germline, CDR1 SGHTA and CDR2 FQGTGA. V was clipped by 5 bases and J by 5 bases, with 12 bases between them. This chain's CDR3 is CASSVGKGETQYF. For the CDR3, the DNA is TGTGCCAGCAGCGTAGGGAAGGGGGAGACCCAGTACTTC.

The chain employs TRBV12-3 or TRBV12-4 and TRBJ1-6; D perhaps matches TRBD1 (5 bases). CDR3 length: 13 amino acids. Trimming took 6 bases from V and 7 from J, leaving 10 bases between them. Here the CDR3 DNA reads TGTGCCAGCAGCCTCGGGGGGAATTCACCCCTCCACTTT. It codes for CASSLGGNSPLHF.

This clone showed up just a few times. The chain couples TRBV6-2 or TRBV6-3 to TRBJ2-1; D unclear. Trimming left V 4 bases short and J 5 bases short, with 3 bases between. Per germline, CDR1 MNHEY and CDR2 SVGEGT. This CDR3 is 11 amino acids long. Here the CDR3 reads CASSFDNEQFF. CDR3 sequence (DNA): TGTGCCAGCAGTTTCGACAATGAGCAGTTCTTC.

The rearrangement joins TRBV19 to TRBJ1-3, with a weak D call TRBD1 (6 bases). Germline assignment: CDR1 LNHDA and CDR2 SQIVND (reference sequence). This CDR3 is built from 15 residues. V was pared by 5 bases and J by 0 bases, with 11 bases between. CDR3 in amino acids: CASSPTGSSGNTIYF. DNA of the CDR3: TGTGCCAGTAGTCCTACAGGGAGCTCTGGAAACACCATATATTTT.

V usage is TRBV20-1 and J usage is TRBJ1-2; D gene unclear. Germline V lookup: CDR1 DFQATT, CDR2 SNEGSKA (reference sequence). This CDR3 contains 12 residues. Trimming removed 3 bases at V and 8 bases at J, with 13 bases between. CDR3: CSASREVQGYTF. CDR3 bases: TGCAGTGCTAGTCGGGAAGTGCAGGGCTACACCTTC.

The chain combines TRBV30 with TRBJ2-2; 7 bases are shared with TRBD2. The CDR3 has 15 residues. Germline CDR1 reads GTSNPN; CDR2 reads SVGIG (reference sequence). Trimming took 2 bases from V and 5 from J; bases not matched to a gene: 8. The CDR3 spells CAWSRGGGRTGELFF. Written as DNA, the CDR3 is TGTGCCTGGAGTAGAGGCGGGGGAAGGACCGGGGAGCTGTTTTTT.

V and J are TRBV5-1 and TRBJ1-3; perhaps TRBD1 as D (6 bases). The CDR3 totals 15 residues. CDR1 and CDR2 (germline): SGHRS, YFSETQ. V was shortened by 4 bases and J by 0 bases, with 11 bases between the two germline ends. In DNA, the CDR3 is TGCGCCAGCAGCGTGGGGGCCTCCTCTGGAAACACCATATATTTT. It yields the protein CASSVGASSGNTIYF.

The V and J genes are TRBV30 and TRBJ1-1; D may be TRBD1 (6 bases). The CDR3 is made up of 13 amino acids. The germline V gene has CDR1 GTSNPN and CDR2 SVGIG (reference sequence). Deletions cut 4 bases from V and 1 base from J, with 10 bases between. Written as DNA, the CDR3 is TGTGCCTGGACCTTACAGGGGAACACTGAAGCTTTCTTT. It specifies CAWTLQGNTEAFF. The entire variable domain, with the rest obtained from reference TRBV30 and TRBJ1-1, is as follows: SQTIHQWPATLVQPVGSPLSLECTVEGTSNPNLYWYRQAAGRGLQLLFYSVGIGQISSEVPQNLSASRPQDRQFILSSKKLLLSDSGFYLCAWTLQGNTEAFFGQGTRLTVV.

This chain joins TRBV27 and TRBJ1-2, with D tentatively TRBD1 (6 bases). The V gene's germline CDR1 is MNHEY and CDR2 SMNVEV (reference sequence). The CDR3 is made up of 18 amino acids. V lost 1 base and J lost 0, with 18 bases in between. Here the CDR3 reads CASSLLSLGGPANYGYTF. CDR3 coding DNA: TGTGCCAGCAGTTTATTATCTTTGGGGGGGCCAGCTAACTATGGCTACACCTTC.

The V call is TRBV5-4, the J call TRBJ2-5; D is unclear. CDR3 length equals 13 residues. Germline values: CDR1 SGHNT, CDR2 YYREEE (reference sequence). V lost 5 bases, J lost 3 bases, and 11 bases lay in between. The chain's CDR3 is CASSFTPKETQYF. The CDR3, as DNA: TGTGCCAGCAGTTTCACTCCGAAAGAGACCCAGTACTTC.

The gene calls are TRBV27 and TRBJ2-7; TRBD2 might be the D (6 bases). Germline V gene data show CDR1 as MNHEY and CDR2 as SMNVEV (reference sequence). With 5 bases removed from V and 4 bases from J, the gap between germline ends came to 21 bases. The CDR3 is 16 residues long. The CDR3: CASSPLSWGDRYEQYF. The CDR3 DNA is TGTGCCAGCAGTCCCCTGAGTTGGGGGGACCGTTACGAGCAGTACTTC.

The CDR3 sequence: CATSDSGQPQHF. The DNA of the CDR3 is TGTGCCACCAGTGATTCAGGGCAGCCCCAGCATTTT. The chain combines TRBV24-1 with TRBJ1-5; the D gene is possibly TRBD1 (5 bases). The CDR3 runs to 12 residues. The V gene's germline CDR1 is KGHDR and CDR2 SFDVKD. The V end was cut by 2 bases, the J end by 7 bases, with 5 bases between.

This clone occurred once. This chain joins TRBV2 and TRBJ2-7; 10 nucleotides align to TRBD1. The junction had 4 bases not matched to a gene; V was cut back by 8 bases and J by 6 bases. The germline gives CDR1 SNHLY, CDR2 FYNNEI. There are 12 residues in the CDR3. The CDR3 region is CASGGQGFEQYF. The CDR3, as DNA: TGTGCCAGCGGGGGACAGGGGTTCGAGCAGTACTTC.

The chain has TRBV27 and TRBJ2-1, with 15 bases matching TRBD2. This CDR3 is built from 14 residues. V trimming: 2 bases; J trimming: 11 bases; junction bases outside the gene matches: 1. Germline loops: CDR1 MNHEY, CDR2 SMNVEV (reference sequence). CDR3 loop: CASSLGTSGGKQFF. The CDR3 region has the DNA TGTGCCAGCAGTTTAGGGACTAGCGGGGGGAAGCAGTTCTTC.

The J gene is TRBJ1-6, the V gene TRBV2; the match to TRBD1 covers 10 bases. CDR3 length equals 15 residues. CDR1 SNHLY and CDR2 FYNNEI come from the germline V gene. The trim removed 7 bases at V and 9 bases at J, leaving 9 bases unmatched. The CDR3 sequence: CASNQDRGRSSPLHF. In DNA form, the CDR3 reads TGTGCCAGCAACCAAGACAGGGGGCGTTCTTCACCCCTCCACTTT.

The chain carries TRBV6-2 or TRBV6-3 and TRBJ2-1, with D unclear. The CDR3 has 13 residues. V was trimmed by 2 bases and J by 3 bases, leaving 5 bases between them. Per the germline V gene, CDR1 is MNHEY and CDR2 is SVGEGT. The CDR3, as DNA: TGTGCCAGCAGTTACAACGGCTACAATGAGCAGTTCTTC. The encoded protein is CASSYNGYNEQFF.

J is TRBJ1-1 and V is TRBV19, with 9 bases matching TRBD1. Germline values: CDR1 LNHDA, CDR2 SQIVND (reference sequence). The trim removed 3 bases at V and 1 base at J, leaving 3 bases unmatched. The CDR3 runs to 15 residues. CDR3 residues: CASSMGDRANTEAFF. The CDR3 region has the DNA TGTGCCAGTAGTATGGGGGACAGGGCGAACACTGAAGCTTTCTTT.